A selection of T cell receptor beta chains follows, all from one sample in a study of T cell changes during pregnancy in multiple sclerosis. Repertoires were generated with immunoSEQ multiplex PCR, while TCRdb's copy carries only in-frame clones and drops some. The sample yields under 25,000 clones, under 90% seen once. This specimen consisted of CD8+ T cells from peripheral blood mononuclear cells, obtained before pregnancy. These TCRs come from a female donor with multiple sclerosis, enrolled in a pregnancy study. Each CDR3 is given with its conserved first and last residue. D genes are given only for firm matches. Clone sizes are given selectively: once, few, many, or a class where the clone is expanded.

size | J | D | V | DNA | CDR3
. | TRBJ1-1 | . | TRBV28 | TGTGCCAGCAGTCCCCCCCGGGGAAAGGACCAGCGGGGAAGGAAAGCTTTCTTT | CASSPPRGKDQRGRKAFF
. | TRBJ2-3 | . | TRBV4-3 | TGCGCCAGCAGCCTTACGGAGGGATTAGATACGCAGTATTTT | CASSLTEGLDTQYF
. | TRBJ2-7 | . | TRBV5-5 | TGTGCCAGCAGCTTGGGGCGGTCTTCCTACGAGCAGTACTTC | CASSLGRSSYEQYF
once | TRBJ2-7 | . | TRBV9 | TGTGCCAGCAGCGTAGGAGACAAGTCCTACGAGCAGTACTTC | CASSVGDKSYEQYF
. | TRBJ2-7 | TRBD2 | TRBV5-1 | TGCGCCAGCAGCTTGGAAGGTCTAGCGGACGAGCAGTACTTC | CASSLEGLADEQYF
. | TRBJ2-7 | TRBD1 | TRBV5-1 | TGCGCCAGCAGCTTGGGACAGGGGGGCTACGAGCAGTACTTC | CASSLGQGGYEQYF
. | TRBJ2-7 | TRBD1 | TRBV10-2 | TGCGCCAGCAGTGAGGTACCACAGGGGGGCTACGAGCAGTACTTC | CASSEVPQGGYEQYF
. | TRBJ2-1 | . | TRBV21-1 | TGTGCCAGCAGCGCAACCGGGACTAGCGGGACGGTTGAGTTCTTC | CASSATGTSGTVEFF
. | TRBJ2-5 | TRBD2 | TRBV9 | TGTGCCAGCAGCCCCTGGGGGACTAGCGGGCTAGAGACCCAGTACTTC | CASSPWGTSGLETQYF
. | TRBJ2-1 | . | TRBV11-3 | TGTGCCAGCAGCTTAGATCGAATGGTGGGAGGAGAGAATGAGCAGTTCTTC | CASSLDRMVGGENEQFF
. | TRBJ2-1 | TRBD2 | TRBV27 | TGTGCCAGCAGTTCACGACAGGGCCCACCGGGACTAGCGGGAAACAATGAGCAGTTCTTC | CASSSRQGPPGLAGNNEQFF
. | TRBJ2-7 | TRBD2 | TRBV6-4 | TGTGCCAGCAGTGAGGTAGCGGGAGGCCCCGTATACGAGCAGTACTTC | CASSEVAGGPVYEQYF
. | TRBJ1-2 | TRBD1 | TRBV7-3 | TGTGCCAGCAGTGGGACAGGAAAGGATGGCTACACCTTC | CASSGTGKDGYTF
. | TRBJ2-7 | TRBD2 | TRBV27 | TGTGCCAGCAGTTTTCTAGCGGGAGGAGGCGAGCAGTACTTC | CASSFLAGGGEQYF
. | TRBJ2-7 | TRBD2 | TRBV18 | TGTGCCAGCCGTCGTGAGACTAGCAGCTACGAGCAGTACTTC | CASRRETSSYEQYF
. | TRBJ2-1 | . | TRBV7-9 | TGTGCCAGCAGCAGTTACAAAGACAATGAGCAGTTCTTC | CASSSYKDNEQFF
. | TRBJ2-1 | TRBD1 | TRBV7-9 | TGTGCCAGCAGCGCGACAGGGAGCTCCTACAATGAGCAGTTCTTC | CASSATGSSYNEQFF
. | TRBJ2-7 | . | TRBV20-1 | TGCAGTGCGTGGACTCTCGGGGAGCAGTACTTC | CSAWTLGEQYF
. | TRBJ2-7 | . | TRBV11-1 | TGTGCCAGCAGCTTGTCCCACAGCGAGGGGGACGAGCAGTACTTC | CASSLSHSEGDEQYF
once | TRBJ2-1 | TRBD2 | TRBV4-1 | TGCGCCAGCAGTACGAGCGGGAAGTCCTACAATGAGCAGTTCTTC | CASSTSGKSYNEQFF
. | TRBJ1-1 | TRBD1 | TRBV5-1 | TGCGCCAGCAGAGGTGGGACAGGGAACACTGAAGCTTTCTTT | CASRGGTGNTEAFF
. | TRBJ2-3 | TRBD2 | TRBV19 | TGTGCCAGTACCACTACTAGCGGGAGCGGGAGAGATACGCAGTATTTT | CASTTTSGSGRDTQYF
. | TRBJ1-1 | . | TRBV29-1 | TGCAGCGTTGATACAGGGTTGAACACTGAAGCTTTCTTT | CSVDTGLNTEAFF
. | TRBJ2-1 | TRBD1 | TRBV4-3 | TGCGCCAGCAGCCAAGAAGGACAGGGTAGCGAATCCTACAATGAGCAGTTCTTC | CASSQEGQGSESYNEQFF
. | TRBJ1-1 | . | TRBV7-4 | TGTGCCATTCGCGGGGGGGCCAGAACTGGGCCTTTCTTT | CAIRGGARTGPFF
. | TRBJ2-1 | TRBD2 | TRBV11-2 | TGTGCCAGCAGAGGTCTGGCGGGAGGGTGGCATGAGCAGTTCTTC | CASRGLAGGWHEQFF
. | TRBJ1-5 | TRBD1 | TRBV6-4 | TGTGCCAGCAGCGCTAACGACAGGGGGGCAAGCAATCAGCCCCAGCATTTT | CASSANDRGASNQPQHF
. | TRBJ2-1 | TRBD2 | TRBV4-1 | TGCGCCAGCAGCCAATGGTCCGGGACTAGCGTAGATGAGCAGTTCTTC | CASSQWSGTSVDEQFF
. | TRBJ2-1 | TRBD2 | TRBV18 | TGTGCCAGCTCCGACCCCCTAGCGGGAGCCTTTTTGTCCTACAATGAGCAGTTCTTC | CASSDPLAGAFLSYNEQFF
. | TRBJ1-2 | . | TRBV5-4 | TGTGCCAGCAGCGCGGACTATGGCTACACCTTC | CASSADYGYTF
. | TRBJ2-7 | TRBD1 | TRBV5-6 | TGTGCCAGCAGCGTACAGGGGTGGGGCTACGAGCAGTACTTC | CASSVQGWGYEQYF
. | TRBJ2-5 | TRBD2 | TRBV9 | TGTGCCAGCAGCGCCTCGGGGGATAGCGGGACCTGGGAGACCCAGTACTTC | CASSASGDSGTWETQYF
. | TRBJ2-7 | . | TRBV4-1 | TGCGCCAGCAGCCGGGAGTTTTACGAGCAGTACTTC | CASSREFYEQYF
. | TRBJ2-1 | . | TRBV5-6 | TGTGCCAGCAGCTTGGCACCGCGAGTAATACCGCGGGAGCAGTTCTTC | CASSLAPRVIPREQFF
. | TRBJ2-1 | . | TRBV28 | TGTGCCAGCAGTTTACTCGCCCTAAATGAGCAGTTCTTC | CASSLLALNEQFF
. | TRBJ2-3 | . | TRBV27 | TGTGCCAGCAGTGGGACTTGGGATACGCAGTATTTT | CASSGTWDTQYF